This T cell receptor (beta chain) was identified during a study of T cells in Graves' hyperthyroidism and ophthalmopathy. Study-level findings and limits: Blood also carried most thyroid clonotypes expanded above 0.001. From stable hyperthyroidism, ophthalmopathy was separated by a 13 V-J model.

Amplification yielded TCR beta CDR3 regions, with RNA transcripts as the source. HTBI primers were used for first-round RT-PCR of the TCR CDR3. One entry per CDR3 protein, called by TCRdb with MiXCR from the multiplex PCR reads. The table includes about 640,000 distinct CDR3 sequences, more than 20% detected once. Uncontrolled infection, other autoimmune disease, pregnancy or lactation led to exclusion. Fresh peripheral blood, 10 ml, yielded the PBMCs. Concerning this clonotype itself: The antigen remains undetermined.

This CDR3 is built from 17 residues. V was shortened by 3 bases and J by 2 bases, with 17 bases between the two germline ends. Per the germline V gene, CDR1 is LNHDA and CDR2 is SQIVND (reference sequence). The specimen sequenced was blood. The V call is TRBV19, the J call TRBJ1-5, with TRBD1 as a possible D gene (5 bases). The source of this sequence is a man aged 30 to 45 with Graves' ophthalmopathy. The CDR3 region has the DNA TGTGCCAGTAGTATCTTCAGGGACCGGTGGGGCAATCAGCCCCAGCATTTT. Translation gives CASSIFRDRWGNQPQHF.